This T cell receptor (beta chain) was obtained from a study of CD8 T cells in ankylosing spondylitis. Study conclusions and caveats: In peripheral blood, disease-linked CD8+ clones occurred at relatively low frequencies. Ankylosing spondylitis blood appeared to carry a characteristic TCR beta motif of seven to nine highly homologous variants.

This clonotype has only a few counts. Its antigen is still unknown. Quantitative 5'-RACE with molecular barcodes generated TCR beta libraries. From the 5' RACE reads, TCRdb called clonotypes with MiXCR, one entry per CDR3 protein. The sample includes 130,000 or so distinct CDR3 sequences, over 15% seen only once; the top ten take roughly a third. Per the germline V gene, CDR1 is SGDLS and CDR2 is YYNGEE. The V gene lost 5 bases and the J gene lost 2 bases, with 5 bases spanning the gap. This CDR3 comprises 11 residues. This sequence was found in a male donor with ankylosing spondylitis. Sequenced material: blood, either unsorted or a sorted T cell fraction (not recorded which). The rearrangement uses TRBV9 and TRBJ2-7; D remains unclear. The CDR3 here is CASSPTYEQYF. Written as DNA, the CDR3 is TGTGCCAGCAGTCCGACCTACGAGCAGTACTTC.